This T cell receptor (beta chain) originates from a study of T cell repertoires in cytomegalovirus infection (dated by TCRdb to about 2019). Describing the broader study: Donor HLA type was relevant to the analysis, because carriage of CMV infection together with the matching HLA type was indicated by public TCR beta signatures. The study at large found these results: The ex vivo response was dominated by HLA-C-restricted CMV-specific TCR beta clonotypes, and the single most frequent clonotype in two of eight donors was supplied by these HLA-C-restricted clonotypes. Carriers of CMV infection plus the relevant HLA type were discriminated by the cumulative frequency of public TCR beta family members in the study cohort and in an independent roughly 340-donor cohort.

Sequencing instrument: Illumina HiSeq 1500. TCRdb redid the processing of the public reads, applying fastp at Q25 and MiXCR, and retained in-frame beta chains. Each entry merges the rows of one CDR3 protein and shows their most common DNA and genes. Present in this sample are approximately 550,000 distinct CDR3 sequences, 15% to 20% of which were seen just once. The top ten hold 20% to 30% of the sample. Trimming at the junction amounts to 1 base on V and 0 bases on J, and the germline ends lie 9 bases apart. The germline V gene (reference sequence) gives CDR1 as MNHNY and CDR2 as SVGAGI. Measured from the cysteine to the phenylalanine, the CDR3 is 15 residues long. Solely the CDR3 DNA is kept, with 45 bases framed from the first base. Ten or more counts support this clonotype. The antigen it recognizes is unknown. No quality values exist for individual bases; no much larger clone is one base distant.

The receptor was isolated from a human donor in good health (CMV status not recorded). Some clones in this sample may be carry-over from other donors' samples. Sequencing used CD8+ T cells from PBMCs. The sequence links TRBV6-6 to TRBJ1-1; TRBD1 is a weak D gene call, 5 bases matching. The CDR3 region has the sequence CASSYYRTMNTEAFF. The base sequence is TGTGCCAGCAGTTACTACAGGACTATGAACACTGAAGCTTTCTTT.